This T cell receptor beta chain is from a study of cytomegalovirus exposure and HLA in healthy donors. Study-wide results and caveats: There were several of the most significant clusters that appeared linked to common viral pathogens in a later analysis. Cytomegalovirus association was assigned to 150 to 200 TCR beta chains.

CDR1 is SGHNT and CDR2 is YYREEE in the germline V gene (reference sequence). Trimming removed 4 bases at V and 0 bases at J, with 7 bases between. The length of the CDR3 is 14 residues. In regard to this clone: Antigen unknown.

The PCR made use of 60 Vbeta and 13 Jbeta primers. TCRdb's copy holds only in-frame clones and misses some; the assay was immunoSEQ multiplex PCR. Here the sample spans around 160,000 clones, over 65% being singletons. Nominally healthy donors were sampled, though unrecorded immune exposures were likely. The chain recombines TRBV5-4 with TRBJ2-2; D uncertain. Input material: PBMCs. This TCR was recovered from a man aged 35-49 years in good health and CMV-seropositive. CDR3 nucleotide sequence: TGTGCCAGCAGCGGCGACTCGAACACCGGGGAGCTGTTTTTT. Its protein product is CASSGDSNTGELFF. The variable domain in full, completed from reference TRBV5-4 and TRBJ2-2, reads ETGVTQSPTHLIKTRGQQVTLRCSSQSGHNTVSWYQQALGQGPQFIFQYYREEENGRGNFPPRFSGLQFPNYSSELNVNALELDDSALYLCASSGDSNTGELFFGEGSRLTVL.